This entry features one T cell receptor (beta chain) sequence. A few counts support this clonotype. The clone's antigen remains unknown. No base quality values were provided; no much bigger clone lies one nucleotide off. From the germline V gene (reference sequence), CDR1 is DFQATT and CDR2 is SNEGSKA. Including cysteine and phenylalanine, the CDR3 has 13 amino acids. Only the CDR3 DNA stays, 39 bases, in frame from base 1. The junction shows trimming of 8 bases on V and 2 bases on J, plus 14 bases between the germline ends. This specimen comes from a study of response to subunit inactivated influenza vaccine (dated by TCRdb to between 2017 and 2018). Regarding the research as a whole: The study used deep quantitative T cell receptor repertoire profiling to track responses to a trivalent subunit inactivated influenza vaccine.

Library generation was performed with RT-PCR. Sequencer: Illumina HiSeq 2500. TCRdb ran its own pipeline on the public reads, namely fastp trimming at Q25 and MiXCR clone calling, and kept in-frame beta chains. Under each unique CDR3 protein, matching rows form one entry showing the most common genes and DNA. For this sample there are about 180,000 distinct CDR3 sequences; approximately 9.2% appear just once. About a tenth of the sample comes from the top ten. The investigation overall reported the following: It was suggested by the authors that each seasonal influenza vaccination may recruit only a limited number of new T cells.

The sequence is built from TRBV20-1 and TRBJ2-3, with no confidently assigned D gene. The specimen comprised non-naive T cells sorted from PBMCs, sampled on the day of vaccination. Taken with the paper, the label for cell subset or site translates to: memory T cell fraction. The TCR was taken from a man aged 45 to 65 who received an inactivated influenza vaccine. Donor details come from another sample of the same person, matched by shared clones. The CDR3 has the sequence CSTLSQATDTQYF. In nucleotides, the sequence is TGCAGTACTCTAAGTCAGGCCACAGATACGCAGTATTTT.